The 17 T cell receptor beta chains reported below all come from one sample, sequenced in a study of identical twins. TCRdb reprocessed the 5' RACE reads with MiXCR, giving one entry per CDR3 protein. The data show 1.5 million or so distinct CDR3 sequences, with about 32% seen just once and 0.25% to 0.3% held by the top ten. The sample comprised cord blood. The receptor set was obtained from a newborn girl in good health.

This clonotype turned up a few times. The J gene is TRBJ2-5, the V gene TRBV27, with TRBD2 identical over 12 bases. The germline V gene encodes CDR1 MNHEY and CDR2 SMNVEV (reference sequence). V shed 3 bases, J shed 5 bases, and the junction held 7 bases outside the gene matches. CDR3 length: 16 amino acids. Here the CDR3 reads CASSLSSGRETETQYF. The CDR3 DNA sequence: TGTGCCAGCAGTTTGTCTAGCGGGAGGGAAACGGAGACCCAGTACTTC.

About this clonotype itself: This may be a read error, as it is one base from a much larger clone. This chain joins TRBV2 and TRBJ2-1; D is perhaps TRBD2 (6 bases). The J call may be in error: the DNA end matches TRBJ2-7 better. This CDR3 has 14 amino acids. Germline CDR1 SNHLY, CDR2 FYNNEI. In DNA, the CDR3 is TGTGCCAGCAGGGGACGGGACTCCTACAATGAGCAGTACTTC. Its translation: CASRGRDSYNEQYF.

The J gene is TRBJ1-2, the V gene TRBV28; D perhaps matches TRBD1 (6 bases). The germline V gene has CDR1 MDHEN and CDR2 SYDVKM. The CDR3 runs to 11 residues. V lost 6 bases and J lost 7, with 9 bases in between. The CDR3 loop reads CASRYRVGYTF. As DNA, the CDR3 is TGTGCCAGCAGGTACAGGGTTGGCTACACCTTC.

For this clonotype: A much larger clone sits a single nucleotide away, making a read error possible. V usage is TRBV4-1 and J usage is TRBJ2-3; perhaps TRBD2 as D (5 bases). V dropped 7 bases and J dropped 4 bases, with 15 bases sitting between them. Germline-derived CDR1 and CDR2 are MGHRA and YSYEKL. The CDR3 spans 14 residues. DNA for the CDR3: TGCGCCAGCACCCTCGGTCTAGCTGCAGATACGCAGTATTTT. Translated, it gives CASTLGLAADTQYF.

This clonotype has just a few counts. V is TRBV20-1 and J is TRBJ2-5, with TRBD1 identical over 8 bases. The DNA end favors TRBJ2-7, so the J call may be wrong. This CDR3 is built from 15 residues. CDR1 is DFQATT, CDR2 SNEGSKA, per germline (reference sequence). The CDR3 sequence is CSARSGTGPSYEQYF. DNA for the CDR3: TGCAGTGCTAGATCCGGGACAGGCCCATCGTACGAGCAGTACTTC.

This clonotype was counted a few times. J is TRBJ2-1 and V is TRBV7-2; 8 nucleotides line up with TRBD2. The V gene's germline CDR1 is SGHTA and CDR2 FQGNSA. The CDR3 loop spans 16 amino acids. With V trimmed by 6 bases and J by 3 bases, 10 bases remained unmatched. This CDR3 reads CASSRLIAGSYNEQFF. For the CDR3, the DNA is TGTGCCAGCAGTCGTCTTATAGCGGGGAGCTACAATGAGCAGTTCTTC.

The chain is built from TRBV29-1 and TRBJ2-1, with 7 bases aligning to TRBD1. After removal of 4 bases from V and 4 bases from J, the junction contained 16 bases not matched to a gene. This CDR3 spans 17 amino acids. Germline assignment: CDR1 SQVTM and CDR2 ANQGSEA. The CDR3: CSVAPGGSRYRYNEQFF. In DNA form, the CDR3 reads TGCAGCGTTGCCCCAGGGGGTTCCAGGTACAGGTACAATGAGCAGTTCTTC.

V usage is TRBV5-1 and J usage is TRBJ1-2, with 9 bases fitting TRBD1. V gave up 4 bases and J gave up 7 bases; unmatched junction bases: 8. This CDR3 comprises 14 residues. Germline assignment: CDR1 SGHRS and CDR2 YFSETQ. The CDR3: CASSTIRQGGGYTF. CDR3 in DNA: TGCGCCAGCAGCACCATCCGACAGGGGGGTGGCTACACCTTC.

CDR3 loop: CASSRPVRVLTF. The CDR3 DNA is TGTGCCAGCAGTCGCCCCGTACGCGTCCTGACTTTC. The V gene is TRBV28, the J gene TRBJ2-6, with unresolved D. V shed 5 bases and J shed 12 bases, with 11 bases lying between them. The CDR3 totals 12 residues. The germline V gene has CDR1 MDHEN and CDR2 SYDVKM.

V and J are TRBV20-1 and TRBJ1-2; 9 nucleotides line up with TRBD1. Unmatched junction bases numbered 13, after V lost 4 bases and J lost 4 bases. CDR1 is DFQATT and CDR2 is SNEGSKA in the germline V gene (reference sequence). The CDR3 spans 16 residues. The CDR3 DNA reads TGCAGTGCTACCGAAGACAGGGGGATCACTACCTATGGCTACACCTTC. This translates into CSATEDRGITTYGYTF.

J is TRBJ2-2 and V is TRBV7-9, with 7 bases fitting TRBD2. The length of the CDR3 is 20 residues. Unmatched junction bases numbered 21, after V lost 8 bases and J lost 0 bases. Looked up from germline, CDR1 is SEHNR and CDR2 is FQNEAQ (reference sequence). The CDR3 loop reads CASLRGSGLGPSANTGELFF. The CDR3 region has the DNA TGTGCCAGCCTACGGGGTTCTGGACTAGGCCCTTCCGCGAACACCGGGGAGCTGTTTTTT.

The chain links TRBV5-1 to TRBJ1-1; D is uncertain. The CDR3 sequence is 16 residues long. The germline V and J ends were trimmed by 0 bases and 1 base, with 13 bases remaining between them. CDR1 is SGHRS and CDR2 is YFSETQ in the germline V gene. The CDR3 is CASSLEQFHRNTEAFF. CDR3 in DNA: TGCGCCAGCAGCTTGGAACAGTTCCACCGGAACACTGAAGCTTTCTTT. The full variable domain, with the rest looked up from reference TRBV5-1 and TRBJ1-1, is KAGVTQTPRYLIKTRGQQVTLSCSPISGHRSVSWYQQTPGQGLQFLFEYFSETQRNKGNFPGRFSGRQFSNSRSEMNVSTLELGDSALYLCASSLEQFHRNTEAFFGQGTRLTVV.

The chain uses TRBV28 and TRBJ1-2; tentative D call: TRBD1 (5 bases). CDR3 size: 13 residues. Trimming took 6 bases from V and 8 from J, leaving 16 bases between them. From germline, CDR1 is MDHEN and CDR2 SYDVKM. CDR3 residues: CASRTSGTGGYTF. In nucleotides, the CDR3 is TGTGCCAGCAGGACTAGCGGGACGGGCGGCTACACCTTC.

J is TRBJ2-7 and V is TRBV2; 7 bases agree with TRBD2. The germline CDR1 and CDR2 sequences are SNHLY and FYNNEI. The CDR3 totals 16 residues. V shed 11 bases, J shed 5 bases, and the junction held 21 bases outside the gene matches. CDR3 sequence: CAGFGGTAFVKDEQYF. DNA of the CDR3: TGTGCCGGGTTCGGGGGGACTGCCTTTGTGAAGGACGAGCAGTACTTC. The full variable domain, in which reference TRBV2 and TRBJ2-7 provide the parts outside the CDR3, is EPEVTQTPSHQVTQMGQEVILRCVPISNHLYFYWYRQILGQKVEFLVSFYNNEISEKSEIFDDQFSVERPDGSNFTLKIRSTKLEDSAMYFCAGFGGTAFVKDEQYFGPGTRLTVT.

This clonotype has more than one count but fewer than ten. The V call is TRBV7-2, the J call TRBJ2-1; 8 bases align to TRBD2. The ends lost 1 base at V and 0 bases at J; junction bases unmatched: 2. The CDR3 has 16 amino acids. Germline CDR1 and CDR2: SGHTA and FQGNSA. For the CDR3, the DNA is TGTGCCAGCAGCTTAGATCTAGCGGGCTCCTACAATGAGCAGTTCTTC. The encoded protein is CASSLDLAGSYNEQFF.

The chain links TRBV20-1 to TRBJ2-1; possibly TRBD1 for D (5 bases). The assigned J gene may be wrong: the sequence end matches TRBJ2-7 better. The CDR3 consists of 12 residues. Per the germline V gene, CDR1 is DFQATT and CDR2 is SNEGSKA (reference sequence). The CDR3 sequence is CSLTTGYNEQYF. The CDR3 DNA reads as TGCAGTCTTACAACAGGCTACAATGAGCAGTACTTC.

This clonotype showed up just a few times. In DNA, the CDR3 is TGTGCCACTGCCCAAGAGGGCAATCAGCCCCAGCATTTT. Its protein is CATAQEGNQPQHF. This chain uses TRBV7-9 with TRBJ1-5; D is undetermined. The germline CDR1 and CDR2 sequences are SEHNR and FQNEAQ (reference sequence). V was cut by 10 bases and J by 2 bases, with 12 bases left in between. There are 13 residues in the CDR3.